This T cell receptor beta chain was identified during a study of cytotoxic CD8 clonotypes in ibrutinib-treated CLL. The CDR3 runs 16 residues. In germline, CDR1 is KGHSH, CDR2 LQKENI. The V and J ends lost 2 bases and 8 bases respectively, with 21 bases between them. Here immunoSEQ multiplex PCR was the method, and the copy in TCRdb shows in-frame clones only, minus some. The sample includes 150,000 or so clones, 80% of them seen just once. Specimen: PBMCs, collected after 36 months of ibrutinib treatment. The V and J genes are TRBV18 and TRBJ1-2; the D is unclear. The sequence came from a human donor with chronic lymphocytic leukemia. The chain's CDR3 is CASSPSGYLVVEGYTF. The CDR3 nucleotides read TGTGCCAGCTCACCATCAGGATACCTAGTGGTGGAGGGCTACACCTTC.